Listed here are 16 T cell receptor beta chains from one sample, sequenced in a study of molecular identifiers for immune sequencing clone quantification. TCRdb reprocessed the PCR reads with MiXCR, giving one entry per CDR3 protein. Of tens of thousands of distinct CDR3 sequences in the sample, 24% were seen once. The specimen was naive CD8+ T cells from blood, with Jurkat cell RNA spiked in. Subset defined: FACS-sorted CD8+CD4-CCR7+CD45RA+ naive T cells. These receptors all come from a human donor in good health. Some libraries in this study had Jurkat cell RNA spiked in.

As regards this clonotype: Germline and junction disagree at one end, which may indicate a read error. This chain links TRBV3-1 with TRBJ2-7; D not certain. Looked up from germline, CDR1 is LGHDT and CDR2 is YNNKEL (reference sequence). CDR3 size: 17 residues. The CDR3 DNA reads TGTGCCCGCCGTCCGCCCCGTACCGGGCCCGCCGTCTACGCGCCGTCCTTC. Its protein is CARRPPRTGPAVYAPSF.

This clonotype was detected ten times or more. V and J are TRBV29-1 and TRBJ2-1; unclear D gene. In germline, CDR1 is SQVTM, CDR2 ANQGSEA. With 6 bases removed from V and 5 bases from J, the gap between germline ends came to 8 bases. The CDR3 totals 11 residues. The chain's CDR3 is CSVIGNNEQFF. For the CDR3, the DNA is TGCAGCGTAATCGGAAACAATGAGCAGTTCTTC.

The table lists this clonotype with many counts. The V call is TRBV5-6, the J call TRBJ2-4; D not resolved. CDR3 size: 16 residues. V lost 0 bases and J lost 0, with 10 bases in between. Germline lookup yields CDR1 SGHDT and CDR2 YYEEEE. The CDR3 DNA reads TGTGCCAGCAGCTTGGCAAGTCAGCGAGCCAAAAACATTCAGTACTTC. As protein: CASSLASQRAKNIQYF.

In its sample, this clonotype was seen many times. V gene TRBV30 combines with J gene TRBJ2-1; D unclear. Germline V gives CDR1 GTSNPN, CDR2 SVGIG (reference sequence). V dropped 2 bases and J dropped 4 bases, with 6 bases sitting between them. This CDR3 has 12 amino acids. CDR3 in amino acids: CAWSPSYNEQFF. Here the CDR3 DNA reads TGTGCCTGGAGTCCTTCTTACAATGAGCAGTTCTTC.

A word on this clonotype: This may be a read error, as it is one base from a much larger clone. The V call is TRBV7-8, the J call TRBJ2-5; TRBD1 is a possible D gene (5 bases). The CDR3 is made up of 17 amino acids. The germline CDR1 and CDR2 sequences are SGHVS and FQNEAQ. Deletions cut 1 base from V and 5 bases from J, with 20 bases between. The CDR3: CASSLGGAIAVGETQYF. CDR3 nucleotides: TGTGCCAGCAGCTTAGGTGGGGCCATCGCGGTTGGTGAGACCCAGTACTTC.

This clonotype was seen at least ten times. This chain uses TRBV7-3 with TRBJ2-5; D might be TRBD2 (6 bases). CDR1 is SGHTA and CDR2 is FQGTGA in the germline V gene. The CDR3 totals 14 residues. The V end lost 3 bases, the J end lost 2 bases, and 10 bases lay between the germline ends. CDR3 loop: CASSFVGGQETQYF. CDR3 sequence (DNA): TGTGCCAGCAGCTTTGTAGGAGGGCAAGAGACCCAGTACTTC.

This clonotype was recorded at least ten times. The CDR3 DNA follows: TGTGCCAGCAGCTTAGAGGCAAGATCTTCACCCCTCCACTTT. This codes for CASSLEARSSPLHF. The chain joins TRBV11-2 to TRBJ1-6, with unresolved D. The V end was cut by 0 bases, the J end by 9 bases, with 9 bases between. The CDR3 is 14 residues long. Looked up from germline, CDR1 is SGHAT and CDR2 is FQNNGV.

In this sample, this clonotype turned up a few times. A much more abundant neighbour one base away suggests this may be a read error. The rearrangement links TRBV9 to TRBJ2-7; D call uncertain. V was pared by 0 bases and J by 7 bases, with 14 bases between. Germline V gene data show CDR1 as SGDLS and CDR2 as YYNGEE. The CDR3 is 14 amino acids. Written as DNA, the CDR3 is TGTGCCAGCAGCGTAGATGTGGGTTCCGATGAGCAGTACTTC. Translated: CASSVDVGSDEQYF.

V gene TRBV7-9 combines with J gene TRBJ2-7; tentatively, D is TRBD1 (6 bases). V gave up 3 bases and J gave up 3 bases, with 12 bases separating them. Germline V gene lookup returns CDR1 SEHNR and CDR2 FQNEAQ (reference sequence). The CDR3 contains 14 residues. DNA of the CDR3: TGTGCCAGCAGCTTGGGCAGGGGTTACTACGAGCAGTACTTC. The encoded protein is CASSLGRGYYEQYF.

This clonotype was seen a few times. Being one base from a much bigger clone, this may be a read error. The rearrangement uses TRBV5-6 and TRBJ2-1; unclear D gene. CDR1 is SGHDT and CDR2 is YYEEEE in the germline V gene. CDR3 length: 15 residues. Trimming cost V 6 bases and J 2 bases, with 15 bases left between them. This chain's CDR3 is CASIMSPPAYNEQFF. DNA for the CDR3: TGTGCCAGCATCATGAGTCCTCCAGCCTACAATGAGCAGTTCTTC.

This clonotype was seen a handful of times. A clone one base away is much larger, so this may be a read error. This chain joins TRBV4-1 and TRBJ2-3, with D perhaps TRBD1 (5 bases). In germline, CDR1 is MGHRA, CDR2 YSYEKL. There are 14 residues in the CDR3. The DNA for the CDR3 is TGCGCCAGCAGCCAAGACTGGGGCACAGCTACGCAGTATTTT. Its translation is CASSQDWGTATQYF.

At least ten counts were recorded for this clonotype. The chain is built from TRBV11-2 and TRBJ2-3; 9 nucleotides agree with TRBD1. CDR3 size: 15 residues. Germline CDR1 reads SGHAT; CDR2 reads FQNNGV. V shed 5 bases and J 2 bases; nucleotides not matched to a gene: 5. CDR3 residues: CASSVTGGVTDTQYF. CDR3 nucleotides: TGTGCCAGCAGCGTGACAGGGGGAGTCACAGATACGCAGTATTTT.

This clonotype has a count of ten or more. The chain links TRBV7-9 to TRBJ2-7; D is perhaps TRBD1 (5 bases). The CDR3 runs 13 residues. V shed 3 bases and J shed 3 bases, with 9 bases lying between them. The germline V gene has CDR1 SEHNR and CDR2 FQNEAQ (reference sequence). The CDR3: CASSFQGNYEQYF. The CDR3 coding sequence is TGTGCCAGCAGCTTCCAGGGTAACTACGAGCAGTACTTC.

The chain has TRBV4-1 and TRBJ2-7; 9 nucleotides line up with TRBD1. V shed 4 bases, J shed 4 bases, and the junction held 8 bases outside the gene matches. CDR3 length equals 15 residues. Germline lookup yields CDR1 MGHRA and CDR2 YSYEKL. DNA for the CDR3: TGCGCCAGCAGCCTTTCCGGGACAGGGCTTTACGAGCAGTACTTC. Translation gives CASSLSGTGLYEQYF.

This clonotype was found once. CDR3 sequence: CASSLGDNEAFF. The CDR3 DNA follows: TGTGCCAGCAGCTTGGGGGACAATGAAGCTTTCTTT. The chain joins TRBV5-5 to TRBJ1-1, with D possibly TRBD1 on 6 matching bases. Germline V lookup: CDR1 SGHKS, CDR2 YYEKEE (reference sequence). The CDR3 covers 12 residues. V dropped 0 bases and J dropped 7 bases, with 7 bases sitting between them.

This clonotype rates as medium-sized. This sequence joins TRBV7-2 and TRBJ2-1; TRBD2 is a possible D gene (6 bases). Germline V gene lookup returns CDR1 SGHTA and CDR2 FQGNSA. This CDR3 region has 11 residues. V lost 4 bases and J 12 bases, leaving 10 bases between the germline ends. The CDR3 bases are TGTGCCAGCAGCTCTTCCGGGGGGCAGTTCTTC. Translating gives CASSSSGGQFF.